This TCR beta chain was obtained from a study of T cell clones after liver transplantation. As for the study in general: Liver transplant recipients had immunosuppression withdrawal attempted within 2 years. Three of the eight recipients were HCV-positive; the rest had non-autoimmune, non-viral transplant indications.

Germline V gene data show CDR1 as SGDLS and CDR2 as YYNGEE. Between the trimmed V and J ends, which lost 0 bases and 5 bases, there was a span of 9 bases. The CDR3 has 13 residues. The study's findings and limits: Graft donor-reactive T cells possibly entered the graft instead of undergoing deletion. Post-transplant, graft-donor-reactive CD4 TCRbeta sequences in blood dropped significantly in most of the 8 subjects.

Concerning this clone: Its specificity is unknown.

The data were produced by immunoSEQ multiplex PCR, yet TCRdb's version contains in-frame clones alone and is incomplete. The data contain approximately 75,000 clones, 80% of them singletons. The chain recombines TRBV9 with TRBJ2-7; D is possibly TRBD1 (5 bases). Sample: CD4+ T cells from blood, taken 12 months after liver transplant. The receptor's source is a human patient who received a liver transplant. Some T cells may have originated in the graft donor. The CDR3 spells CASSVDRIDEQYF. In DNA form, the CDR3 reads TGTGCCAGCAGCGTAGACAGGATCGACGAGCAGTACTTC.